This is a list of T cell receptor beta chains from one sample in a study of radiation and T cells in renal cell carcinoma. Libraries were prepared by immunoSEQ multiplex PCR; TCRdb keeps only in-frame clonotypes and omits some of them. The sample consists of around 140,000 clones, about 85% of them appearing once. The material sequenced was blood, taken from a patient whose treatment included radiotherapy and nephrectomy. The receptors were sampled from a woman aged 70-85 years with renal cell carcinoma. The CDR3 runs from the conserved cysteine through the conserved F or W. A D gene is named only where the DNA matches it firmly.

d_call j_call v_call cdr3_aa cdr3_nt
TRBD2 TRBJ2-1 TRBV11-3 CASSSGLAGASYNEQFF TGTGCCAGCAGCTCCGGACTAGCGGGGGCCTCATACAATGAGCAGTTCTTC
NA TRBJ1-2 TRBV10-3 CAINSGQTLSGYTF TGTGCCATCAATTCGGGGCAGACCCTTTCGGGCTACACCTTC
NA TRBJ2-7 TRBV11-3 CASSLGRFGGRFFDLEQYF TGTGCCAGCAGCTTAGGTCGCTTTGGGGGGAGGTTCTTCGACCTCGAGCAGTACTTC
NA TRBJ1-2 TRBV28 CASSLSFGYTF TGTGCCAGCAGTTTATCGTTCGGCTACACCTTC
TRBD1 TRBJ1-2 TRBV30 CAWSLGGTMYGYTF TGTGCCTGGTCCTTAGGGGGCACTATGTATGGCTACACCTTC
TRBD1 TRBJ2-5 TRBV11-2 CASSLGQGTHQETQYF TGTGCCAGCAGCCTAGGACAGGGGACCCACCAAGAGACCCAGTACTTC
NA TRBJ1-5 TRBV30 CAWETQNQPQHF TGTGCCTGGGAAACACAAAATCAGCCCCAGCATTTT
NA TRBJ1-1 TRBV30 CAWSEAGNTEAFF TGTGCCTGGAGTGAGGCGGGGAATACTGAAGCTTTCTTT
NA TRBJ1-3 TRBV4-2 CASSGLLGSGNTIYF TGTGCCAGCAGCGGGCTCCTGGGGTCTGGAAACACCATATATTTT
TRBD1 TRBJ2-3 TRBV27 CASSSRGQRLDTQYF TGTGCCAGCAGTTCAAGGGGGCAGCGATTAGATACGCAGTATTTT
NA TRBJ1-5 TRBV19 CASSTYKSNQPQHF TGTGCCAGTAGTACCTACAAGAGCAATCAGCCCCAGCATTTT
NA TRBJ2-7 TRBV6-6 CASSGAGSTYEQYF TGTGCCAGCAGTGGGGCGGGTTCGACCTACGAGCAGTACTTC
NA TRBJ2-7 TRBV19 CASSTGPPSYEQYF TGTGCCAGCTCGACGGGACCCCCTTCCTACGAGCAGTACTTC
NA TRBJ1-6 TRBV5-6 CASSLGGGGNSPLHF TGTGCCAGCAGCTTGGGTGGGGGCGGAAATTCACCCCTCCACTTT
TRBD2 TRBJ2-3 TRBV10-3 CAISAGLAGGTDTQYF TGTGCCATCAGCGCGGGACTAGCGGGGGGCACAGATACGCAGTATTTT
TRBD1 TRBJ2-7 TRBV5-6 CASSFSGTGAYEQYF TGTGCCAGCAGCTTCTCCGGGACAGGGGCGTACGAGCAGTACTTC